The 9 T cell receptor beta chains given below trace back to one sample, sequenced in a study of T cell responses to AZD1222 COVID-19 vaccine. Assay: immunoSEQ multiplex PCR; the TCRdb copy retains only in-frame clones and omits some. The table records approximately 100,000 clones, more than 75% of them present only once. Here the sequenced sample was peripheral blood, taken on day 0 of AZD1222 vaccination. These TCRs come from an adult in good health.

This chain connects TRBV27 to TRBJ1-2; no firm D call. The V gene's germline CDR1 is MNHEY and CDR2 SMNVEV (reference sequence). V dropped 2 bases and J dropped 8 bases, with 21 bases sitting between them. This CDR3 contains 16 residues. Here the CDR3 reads CASSLVSAASPLGYTF. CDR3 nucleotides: TGTGCCAGCAGTTTAGTCTCGGCAGCCTCCCCGTTGGGCTACACCTTC.

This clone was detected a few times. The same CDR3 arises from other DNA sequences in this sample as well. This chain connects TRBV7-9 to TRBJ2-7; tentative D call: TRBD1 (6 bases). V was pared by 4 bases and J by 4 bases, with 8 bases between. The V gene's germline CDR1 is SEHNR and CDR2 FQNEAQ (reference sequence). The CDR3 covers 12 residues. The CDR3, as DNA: TGTGCCAGCAGCTCGACAGGTTACGAGCAGTACTTC. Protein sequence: CASSSTGYEQYF.

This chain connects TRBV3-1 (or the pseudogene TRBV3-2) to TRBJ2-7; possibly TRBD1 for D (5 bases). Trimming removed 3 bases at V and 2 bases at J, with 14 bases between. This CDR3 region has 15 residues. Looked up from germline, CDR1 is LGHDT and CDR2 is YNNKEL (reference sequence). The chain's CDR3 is CASSQDLTAAYEQYF. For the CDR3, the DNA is TGTGCCAGCAGCCAGGACCTGACAGCCGCCTACGAGCAGTACTTC.

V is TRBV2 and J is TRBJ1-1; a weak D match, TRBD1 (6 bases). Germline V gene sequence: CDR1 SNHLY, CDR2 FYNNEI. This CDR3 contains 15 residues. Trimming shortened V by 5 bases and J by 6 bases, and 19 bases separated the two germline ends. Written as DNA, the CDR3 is TGTGCCAGCAGTCAAGAAACTACAGGGTTAGCTGAAGCTTTCTTT. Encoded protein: CASSQETTGLAEAFF. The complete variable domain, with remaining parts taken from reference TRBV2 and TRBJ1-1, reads EPEVTQTPSHQVTQMGQEVILRCVPISNHLYFYWYRQILGQKVEFLVSFYNNEISEKSEIFDDQFSVERPDGSNFTLKIRSTKLEDSAMYFCASSQETTGLAEAFFGQGTRLTVV.

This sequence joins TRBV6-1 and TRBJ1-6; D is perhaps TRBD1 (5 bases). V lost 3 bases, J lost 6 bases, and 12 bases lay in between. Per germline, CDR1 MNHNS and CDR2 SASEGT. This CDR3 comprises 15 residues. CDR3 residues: CASSDGWQGNSPLHF. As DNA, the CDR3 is TGTGCCAGCAGTGATGGGTGGCAGGGTAATTCACCCCTCCACTTT.

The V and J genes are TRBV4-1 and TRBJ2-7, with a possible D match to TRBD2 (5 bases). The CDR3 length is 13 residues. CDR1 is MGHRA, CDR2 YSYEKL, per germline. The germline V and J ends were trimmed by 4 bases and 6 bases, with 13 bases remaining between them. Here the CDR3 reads CASSPPGSSEQYF. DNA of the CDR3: TGCGCCAGCAGCCCCCCGGGGAGCAGCGAGCAGTACTTC.

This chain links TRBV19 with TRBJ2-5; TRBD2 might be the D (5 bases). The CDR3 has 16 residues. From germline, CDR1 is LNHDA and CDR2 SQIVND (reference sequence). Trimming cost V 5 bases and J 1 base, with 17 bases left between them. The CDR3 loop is CASSDGIGSFQETQYF. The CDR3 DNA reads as TGTGCCAGTAGTGACGGAATAGGGAGCTTCCAAGAGACCCAGTACTTC. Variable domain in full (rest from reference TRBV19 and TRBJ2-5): DGGITQSPKYLFRKEGQNVTLSCEQNLNHDAMYWYRQDPGQGLRLIYYSQIVNDFQKGDIAEGYSVSREKKESFPLTVTSAQKNPTAFYLCASSDGIGSFQETQYFGPGTRLLVL.

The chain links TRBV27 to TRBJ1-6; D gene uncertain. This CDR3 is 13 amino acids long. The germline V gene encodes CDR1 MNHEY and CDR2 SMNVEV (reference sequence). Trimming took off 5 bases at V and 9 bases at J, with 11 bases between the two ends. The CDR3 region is CASSQREVSPLHF. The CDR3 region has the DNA TGTGCCAGCAGTCAGCGAGAGGTTTCACCCCTCCACTTT.

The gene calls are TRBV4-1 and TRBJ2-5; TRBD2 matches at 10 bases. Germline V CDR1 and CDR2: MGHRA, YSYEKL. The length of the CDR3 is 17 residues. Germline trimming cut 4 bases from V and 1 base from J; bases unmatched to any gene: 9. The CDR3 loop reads CASSRDRTSGSQETQYF. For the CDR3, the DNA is TGCGCCAGCAGCCGAGATAGGACTAGCGGTTCCCAAGAGACCCAGTACTTC.